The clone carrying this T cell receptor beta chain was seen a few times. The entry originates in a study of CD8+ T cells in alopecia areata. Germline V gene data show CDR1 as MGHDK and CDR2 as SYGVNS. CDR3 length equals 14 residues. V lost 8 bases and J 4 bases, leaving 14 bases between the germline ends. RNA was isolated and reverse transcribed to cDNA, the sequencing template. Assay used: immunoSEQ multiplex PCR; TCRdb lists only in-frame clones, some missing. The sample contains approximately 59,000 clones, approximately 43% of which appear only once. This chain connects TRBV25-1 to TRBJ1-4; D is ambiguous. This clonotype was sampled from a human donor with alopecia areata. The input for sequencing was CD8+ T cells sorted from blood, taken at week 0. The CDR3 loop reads CASGYSALNEKLFF. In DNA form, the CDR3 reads TGTGCCAGCGGATACTCAGCTCTTAATGAAAAACTGTTTTTT.